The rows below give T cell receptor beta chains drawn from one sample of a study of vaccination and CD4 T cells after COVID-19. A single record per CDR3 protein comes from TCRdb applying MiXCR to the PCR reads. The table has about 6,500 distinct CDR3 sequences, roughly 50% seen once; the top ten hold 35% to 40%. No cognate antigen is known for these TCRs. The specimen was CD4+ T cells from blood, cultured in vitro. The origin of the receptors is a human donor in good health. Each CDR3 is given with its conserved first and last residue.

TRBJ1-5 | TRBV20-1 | CSARLGGNQPQHF
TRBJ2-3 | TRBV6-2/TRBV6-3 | CASRLTDTQYF
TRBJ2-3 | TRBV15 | CATSRGQSSTDTQYF
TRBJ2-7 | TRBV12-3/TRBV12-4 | CASSFGQSYEQYF
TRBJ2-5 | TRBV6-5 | CASSSSGEETQYF
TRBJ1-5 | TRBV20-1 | CSARAGVNQPQHF
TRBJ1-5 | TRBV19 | CASTQNRGPNQPQHF
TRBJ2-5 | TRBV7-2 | CTSSLGGSQETQYF
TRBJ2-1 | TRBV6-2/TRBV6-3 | CASSSLPLTREQFF
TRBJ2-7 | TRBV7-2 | CASSLALTAYEQYF
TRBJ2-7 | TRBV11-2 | CASSLAGGPSEQYF
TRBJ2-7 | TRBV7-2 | CASSLQTGYEQYF
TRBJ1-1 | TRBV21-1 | CASSSEGGQNTEAFF
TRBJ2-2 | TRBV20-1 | CSAPRGGHLVGELFF
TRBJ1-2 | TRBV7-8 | CASSPTGAAYGYTF
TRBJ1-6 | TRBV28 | CASSLWAGTAANPKPRPLHF
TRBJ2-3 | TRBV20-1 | CSVLGMGERSDTQYF
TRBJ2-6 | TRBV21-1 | CASRYPGQGRGDAGANVLTF
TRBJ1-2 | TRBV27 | CASSSPGQGSNYGHTF
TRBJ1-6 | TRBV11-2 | CASSKNRVINSPLHF
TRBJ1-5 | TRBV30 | CAWSVAPDSHNQPQHF
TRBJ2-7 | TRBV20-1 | CSASLAGGGYEQYF
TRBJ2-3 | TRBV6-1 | CASTSLANTQYF